What follows are 5 T cell receptor beta chains derived from one specimen sequenced in a study of cytomegalovirus exposure and HLA in healthy donors. Vbeta (60) and Jbeta (13) primers were used in the PCR. Assay used: immunoSEQ multiplex PCR; TCRdb lists only in-frame clones, some missing. The table has about 140,000 clones, approximately 82% seen once. Material: PBMCs. The source is a woman aged 40-49 years in good health and CMV-seronegative.

This CDR3 reads CASSTTRDPGQGSAGANVLTF. The CDR3 nucleotides are TGTGCCAGTAGTACGACGAGGGATCCGGGACAGGGGTCGGCTGGGGCCAACGTCCTGACTTTC. This chain joins TRBV19 and TRBJ2-6, with 10 bases that match TRBD1. This CDR3 has 21 residues. CDR1 is LNHDA, CDR2 SQIVND, per germline (reference sequence). After removal of 4 bases from V and 2 bases from J, the junction contained 17 bases not matched to a gene.

A few counts support this clone. The chain joins TRBV6-1 to TRBJ2-3, with TRBD1 as a possible D gene (6 bases). There are 15 residues in the CDR3. The V end lost 2 bases, the J end lost 3 bases, and 12 bases lay between the germline ends. Germline V CDR1 and CDR2: MNHNS, SASEGT. CDR3 in DNA: TGTGCCAGCAGTGAATACAGGGTTCTGACAGATACGCAGTATTTT. The encoded protein is CASSEYRVLTDTQYF.

The chain combines TRBV2 with TRBJ2-2; the match to TRBD1 covers 11 bases. Losses at the gene ends were 5 bases for V and 7 bases for J; bases not matched to a gene: 6. From germline, CDR1 is SNHLY and CDR2 FYNNEI. The CDR3 is made up of 15 amino acids. CDR3 nucleotides: TGTGCCAGCAGTCCGGACAGGGGGCGGGTCGGGGAGCTGTTTTTT. Protein product: CASSPDRGRVGELFF.

Worth noting for this clone: One junction end disagrees with the germline gene, perhaps due to a read error. The gene calls are TRBV4-1 and TRBJ1-2; D is unclear. Per germline, CDR1 MGHRA and CDR2 YSYEKL. The CDR3 is 14 amino acids. CDR3 sequence reads: CASSQARGQYGHTF. The CDR3 DNA sequence: TGCGCCAGCAGCCAAGCCCGTGGGCAGTATGGCCACACCTTC.

This chain links TRBV28 with TRBJ1-1; D ambiguous. V dropped 5 bases and J dropped 4 bases, with 11 bases sitting between them. Germline CDR1 and CDR2: MDHEN and SYDVKM. This CDR3 has 13 amino acids. The chain's CDR3 is CASSLSGSTEAFF. CDR3 in DNA: TGTGCCAGCAGTCTCAGCGGCTCCACTGAAGCTTTCTTT. The full variable domain, its missing parts supplied by reference TRBV28 and TRBJ1-1, is DVKVTQSSRYLVKRTGEKVFLECVQDMDHENMFWYRQDPGLGLRLIYFSYDVKMKEKGDIPEGYSVSREKKERFSLILESASTNQTSMYLCASSLSGSTEAFFGQGTRLTVV.